This TCR beta chain was recorded in a study of PD-1 blockade in classical Hodgkin lymphoma (dated by TCRdb to about 2020). Looking at the study overall: Nivolumab dosing was 3 mg/kg intravenously every 2 weeks, continuing until either disease progression or unacceptable toxicity. The study used TCR beta sequencing and CyTOF to define a peripheral blood immune signature of response to PD-1 blockade in classical Hodgkin lymphoma. What the research found in general, with its limitations: By C4D1, a significant rise was seen in CD4+ TCR diversity but not in CD8+ TCR diversity (p=0.0027 vs p=0.16), and the rise was most apparent among complete responders (p=0.02). Lower diversity was observed in patients in whom nivolumab was started less than 1 year after ASCT, and these patients were excluded from later analyses so that confounding by immune reconstitution would be avoided. Baseline TCR diversity was reported to be lower in newly diagnosed patients than in healthy donors, and even lower in relapsed/refractory patients. Baseline diversity similar to that of newly diagnosed patients was observed in trial patients achieving complete response, whereas significantly lower diversity was observed in partial responders and progressors. The study covered only a single clinical trial cohort, and the causes of the repertoire differences, possibly disease activity or prior therapy, were still not defined.

Genomic DNA was extracted with the Qiagen DNeasy kit from unsorted PBMCs and from negatively selected CD4+ and CD8+ fractions. TCR beta CDR3 regions were subjected to amplification by immunoSEQ multiplex PCR with primers that anneal to V and J segments. A synthetic immune receptor repertoire was used to minimize amplification bias, and any residual bias was removed computationally once sequencing was done. On the study's bioinformatics: Repertoire diversity was quantified as the Shannon entropy index using custom Python scripts. The unsorted, CD4+ and CD8+ repertoires were each analyzed separately, with the exception of combined analyses, where CD4+ and CD8+ sequences were merged in silico. Clonal expansion was defined as a frequency increase of at least 2-fold after treatment compared with C1D1, and clones undetected at baseline were assigned a pseudocount of 0.5. Singleton clones were defined as clones with 0 or 1 copy at C1D1, and non-singleton clones were defined as clones with 2 or more copies. Clones expanded in unsorted samples were labelled as CD4+, CD8+ or unknown by matching protein sequences in sorted samples from the same patient. Wilcoxon tests on paired samples were used to test changes in diversity from C1D1 to C4D1. Imported from immuneACCESS, the table was reduced by TCRdb to in-frame sequences with V and J called. These copies leave out some clones; in studies compared against another copy, an unresolved V gene accounts for under half, and the cause of the remainder is not known. D and trimming were read from the DNA, whereas the V and J calls and clone size are those reported in that table. This sample has tens of thousands of clones in its table, and over 55% of those were observed once. The top ten clonotypes cover 3% to 3.5% of the sample.

V sheds 1 base and J sheds 0 bases, leaving 13 bases between their ends. CDR1 and CDR2 are drawn from the germline V gene: MGHRA, YSYEKL. From the cysteine through the phenylalanine, the CDR3 covers 17 amino acids. The entry retains the CDR3 DNA only, 51 bases that are in frame from base 1. The meaning of the sample's time point label: cycle 1 day 1 (C1D1), immediately before nivolumab initiation. Every trial patient had relapsed after autologous stem cell transplantation, and cohorts A, B and C differed in prior brentuximab vedotin exposure. The trial cohort comprised some 60 patients with relapsed/refractory classical Hodgkin lymphoma whose best overall responses were complete response, partial response or progressive disease. In the multi-cohort phase II CheckMate 205 trial, trial patients received single-agent nivolumab. Best overall response was determined by an independent review committee according to the 2007 International Working Group response criteria. PBMCs from the trial were collected at three points: immediately before nivolumab initiation (C1D1), and during therapy at cycle 2 day 1 and cycle 4 day 1. After peripheral blood was drawn into 8 mL Vacutainer Cell Preparation Tubes, PBMCs were isolated by centrifugation and then cryopreserved.

Regarding this clone: Its antigen is still unknown. One base away there is no much larger clone; base qualities are not given.

The rearrangement combines TRBV4-1 with TRBJ1-5, with the D segment identity uncertain. This sequence originates from a human donor with classical Hodgkin lymphoma. The input for sequencing was peripheral blood mononuclear cells (PBMCs), taken at baseline. The DNA is as follows: TGCGCCAGCAGCCAAGGGGAGGCAGGTTATAGCAATCAGCCCCAGCATTTT. Translated, it gives CASSQGEAGYSNQPQHF.